The 21 T cell receptor beta chains given below trace back to one sample, sequenced in a study of shared clonotypes between healthy human individuals. The data were produced by immunoSEQ multiplex PCR, yet TCRdb's version contains in-frame clones alone and is incomplete. This table has 2 million to 2.5 million clones, more than 90% appearing once. Sample: naive CD4+ T cells sorted from blood. Regarding subset: CD45RA+ positively selected. These receptors all come from a man between 18 and 29 years old in good health.

The chain recombines TRBV2 with TRBJ1-5; D may be TRBD1 (5 bases). The V gene's germline CDR1 is SNHLY and CDR2 FYNNEI. Trimming pared 2 bases from V and 1 base from J, leaving 9 bases between. CDR3 length equals 15 residues. The CDR3 protein is CASSEQGVSNQPQHF. The DNA of the CDR3 is TGTGCCAGCAGTGAACAGGGTGTCAGCAATCAGCCCCAGCATTTT.

This clone was picked up one time. The chain combines TRBV30 with TRBJ2-2; tentatively, D is TRBD1 (5 bases). The germline V and J ends were trimmed by 4 bases and 6 bases, with 21 bases remaining between them. The CDR3 extends over 16 amino acids. Germline V gene lookup returns CDR1 GTSNPN and CDR2 SVGIG (reference sequence). CDR3 residues: CAWTRFSGFYPGELFF. The CDR3 DNA sequence: TGTGCCTGGACTAGGTTTTCAGGGTTTTACCCCGGGGAGCTGTTTTTT.

DNA of the CDR3: TGTGCCAGCAGGAAACCAGGCGCTGGAAACACCATATATTTT. Its protein is CASRKPGAGNTIYF. The genes are TRBV6-5 and TRBJ1-3; D gene ambiguous. The V gene lost 6 bases and the J gene lost 2 bases, with 11 bases spanning the gap. This CDR3 has 14 amino acids. CDR1 is MNHEY, CDR2 SVGAGI, per germline.

The V and J genes are TRBV9 and TRBJ1-1; D remains ambiguous. Germline CDR1 is SGDLS and CDR2 is YYNGEE. Trimming cost V 0 bases and J 4 bases, with 10 bases left between them. The CDR3 is 14 amino acids. CDR3 bases: TGTGCCAGCAGCGTAGCAGCCGGGCCCACTGAAGCTTTCTTT. Translated: CASSVAAGPTEAFF.

V gene TRBV4-1 combines with J gene TRBJ2-6; possibly TRBD1 for D (6 bases). Trimming left V 0 bases short and J 3 bases short, with 9 bases between. The CDR3 has 16 residues. Germline assignment: CDR1 MGHRA and CDR2 YSYEKL. CDR3 residues: CASSQEGAGGANVLTF. The DNA for the CDR3 is TGCGCCAGCAGCCAAGAGGGGGCCGGTGGGGCCAACGTCCTGACTTTC.

As concerns this clone: The sample holds other DNA sequences that translate to the same CDR3. The V call is TRBV5-4, the J call TRBJ2-1; 8 bases fit TRBD1. Trimming cost V 0 bases and J 4 bases; bases outside gene matches: 3. CDR1 SGHNT and CDR2 YYREEE come from the germline V gene (reference sequence). The CDR3 contains 15 residues. This CDR3 reads CASSLDRGTYNEQFF. For the CDR3, the DNA is TGTGCCAGCAGCTTGGACAGGGGGACTTACAATGAGCAGTTCTTC. The full variable domain, its missing parts supplied by reference TRBV5-4 and TRBJ2-1, is ETGVTQSPTHLIKTRGQQVTLRCSSQSGHNTVSWYQQALGQGPQFIFQYYREEENGRGNFPPRFSGLQFPNYSSELNVNALELDDSALYLCASSLDRGTYNEQFFGPGTRLTVL.

The V call is TRBV7-9, the J call TRBJ2-3; a weak D match, TRBD1 (6 bases). Trimming removed 5 bases from V and 0 bases from J, with 12 bases in between. Germline V gene lookup returns CDR1 SEHNR and CDR2 FQNEAQ (reference sequence). The CDR3 has 15 residues. CDR3 sequence reads: CASSRQAPSTDTQYF. For the CDR3, the DNA is TGTGCCAGCAGCAGACAGGCACCTAGCACAGATACGCAGTATTTT.

The chain combines TRBV30 with TRBJ2-2; possibly TRBD2 for D (6 bases). Germline V gene lookup returns CDR1 GTSNPN and CDR2 SVGIG (reference sequence). Trimming shortened V by 0 bases and J by 4 bases, and 12 bases separated the two germline ends. This CDR3 is built from 15 residues. The CDR3: CAWSVSLAITGELFF. CDR3 DNA sequence: TGTGCCTGGAGTGTAAGCCTAGCGATCACCGGGGAGCTGTTTTTT.

V and J are TRBV9 and TRBJ1-1; weak D call: TRBD1 (5 bases). The CDR3 runs to 16 residues. Per germline, CDR1 SGDLS and CDR2 YYNGEE. V lost 0 bases, J lost 2 bases, and 14 bases lay in between. This CDR3 is CASSVEPQGINTEAFF. DNA for the CDR3: TGTGCCAGCAGCGTAGAGCCCCAGGGTATCAACACTGAAGCTTTCTTT.

J is TRBJ2-7 and V is TRBV11-2; D may be TRBD2 (6 bases). CDR3 length equals 13 residues. Germline V lookup: CDR1 SGHAT, CDR2 FQNNGV. V was shortened by 4 bases and J by 5 bases, with 12 bases between the two germline ends. Here the CDR3 reads CASSSAGGNEQYF. DNA of the CDR3: TGTGCCAGCAGCTCTGCCGGCGGGAACGAGCAGTACTTC.

About this clone itself: This sample also contains other DNA sequences that code for the same CDR3. The chain links TRBV5-1 to TRBJ1-2, with a possible D match to TRBD1 (6 bases). Trimming took 4 bases from V and 5 from J, leaving 12 bases between them. Germline CDR1 is SGHRS and CDR2 is YFSETQ. The CDR3 is 13 residues long. The CDR3 region is CASSEDSFYGYTF. DNA for the CDR3: TGCGCCAGCAGCGAGGACAGTTTTTATGGCTACACCTTC. Variable domain in full (rest from reference TRBV5-1 and TRBJ1-2): KAGVTQTPRYLIKTRGQQVTLSCSPISGHRSVSWYQQTPGQGLQFLFEYFSETQRNKGNFPGRFSGRQFSNSRSEMNVSTLELGDSALYLCASSEDSFYGYTFGSGTRLTVV.

The chain links TRBV9 to TRBJ1-5; 8 bases match TRBD1. The trim removed 0 bases at V and 3 bases at J, leaving 2 bases unmatched. There are 15 residues in the CDR3. Per germline, CDR1 SGDLS and CDR2 YYNGEE. The CDR3 bases are TGTGCCAGCAGCGTAGCAGGGGGCATCAATCAGCCCCAGCATTTT. Protein: CASSVAGGINQPQHF.

The rearrangement joins TRBV10-1 to TRBJ2-1; 8 nucleotides line up with TRBD1. The CDR3 runs 14 residues. Germline V lookup: CDR1 WNHNN, CDR2 SYGVQD (reference sequence). With 4 bases clipped from V and 2 bases from J, the junction kept 1 base outside the gene matches. The CDR3 region is CASSVGQAYNEQFF. The CDR3 DNA reads as TGCGCCAGCAGTGTGGGACAGGCCTACAATGAGCAGTTCTTC.

This clone has just a few counts. The genes are TRBV28 and TRBJ1-5; 7 bases map to TRBD1. The CDR3 runs to 16 residues. Unmatched junction bases numbered 10, after V lost 1 base and J lost 7 bases. In germline, CDR1 is MDHEN, CDR2 SYDVKM. CDR3 DNA: TGTGCCAGCAGTTTATCCTCCAGGGGGAATGGGCAGCCCCAGCATTTT. This sequence encodes CASSLSSRGNGQPQHF.

The rearrangement links TRBV28 to TRBJ1-5; D call uncertain. The CDR3 runs to 14 residues. The germline V gene has CDR1 MDHEN and CDR2 SYDVKM. Trimming pared 2 bases from V and 6 bases from J, leaving 11 bases between. Written as DNA, the CDR3 is TGTGCCAGCAGTTTAGATCTAACTAGTCAGCCCCAGCATTTT. Protein sequence: CASSLDLTSQPQHF.

The rearrangement uses TRBV27 and TRBJ2-7; 7 nucleotides line up with TRBD2. Germline trimming cut 4 bases from V and 0 bases from J; bases unmatched to any gene: 3. The CDR3 has 14 amino acids. Germline lookup yields CDR1 MNHEY and CDR2 SMNVEV (reference sequence). CDR3 DNA sequence: TGTGCCAGCAGTTCGGGACTACTCTCCTACGAGCAGTACTTC. Its translation is CASSSGLLSYEQYF.

The chain combines TRBV6-4 with TRBJ1-2; the D gene is possibly TRBD1 (5 bases). Germline CDR1 MRHNA, CDR2 SNTAGT. The CDR3 is 12 residues long. V lost 5 bases, J lost 6 bases, and 10 bases lay in between. The chain's CDR3 is CASSWTSDGYTF. The CDR3 nucleotides are TGTGCCAGCAGTTGGACATCGGATGGCTACACCTTC.

The chain links TRBV5-1 to TRBJ2-3; TRBD2 is a possible D gene (6 bases). CDR1 is SGHRS, CDR2 YFSETQ, per germline. The V end was cut by 4 bases, the J end by 2 bases, with 17 bases between. The length of the CDR3 is 16 residues. CDR3 in amino acids: CASSMRWEALTDTQYF. CDR3 nucleotides: TGCGCCAGCAGCATGAGGTGGGAGGCCCTCACAGATACGCAGTATTTT.

The V and J genes are TRBV2 and TRBJ2-7; 8 positions agree with TRBD1. The CDR3 is 16 residues long. Trimming removed 3 bases from V and 6 bases from J; junction bases left unmatched: 13. In germline, CDR1 is SNHLY, CDR2 FYNNEI. The CDR3 spells CASSDRRQGLAGEQYF. The CDR3 coding sequence is TGTGCCAGCAGTGACCGAAGACAGGGGTTGGCGGGCGAGCAGTACTTC.

The rearrangement joins TRBV9 to TRBJ2-7, with 8 bases fitting TRBD2. Germline V lookup: CDR1 SGDLS, CDR2 YYNGEE. CDR3 length: 14 residues. The V and J ends lost 6 bases and 0 bases, in that order; junction bases with no gene match: 5. CDR3 DNA sequence: TGTGCCAGCACCCCAGGGACTAGCTCCTACGAGCAGTACTTC. Translated, it gives CASTPGTSSYEQYF.

This chain uses TRBV11-1 with TRBJ2-2; D unresolved. Trimming took off 1 base at V and 5 bases at J, with 2 bases between the two ends. CDR1 and CDR2 from the germline V gene are SGHAT and FQDESV (reference sequence). The CDR3 loop spans 12 amino acids. CDR3 sequence (DNA): TGTGCCAGCAGCTTAGGAACCGGGGAGCTGTTTTTT. This gives the protein CASSLGTGELFF.